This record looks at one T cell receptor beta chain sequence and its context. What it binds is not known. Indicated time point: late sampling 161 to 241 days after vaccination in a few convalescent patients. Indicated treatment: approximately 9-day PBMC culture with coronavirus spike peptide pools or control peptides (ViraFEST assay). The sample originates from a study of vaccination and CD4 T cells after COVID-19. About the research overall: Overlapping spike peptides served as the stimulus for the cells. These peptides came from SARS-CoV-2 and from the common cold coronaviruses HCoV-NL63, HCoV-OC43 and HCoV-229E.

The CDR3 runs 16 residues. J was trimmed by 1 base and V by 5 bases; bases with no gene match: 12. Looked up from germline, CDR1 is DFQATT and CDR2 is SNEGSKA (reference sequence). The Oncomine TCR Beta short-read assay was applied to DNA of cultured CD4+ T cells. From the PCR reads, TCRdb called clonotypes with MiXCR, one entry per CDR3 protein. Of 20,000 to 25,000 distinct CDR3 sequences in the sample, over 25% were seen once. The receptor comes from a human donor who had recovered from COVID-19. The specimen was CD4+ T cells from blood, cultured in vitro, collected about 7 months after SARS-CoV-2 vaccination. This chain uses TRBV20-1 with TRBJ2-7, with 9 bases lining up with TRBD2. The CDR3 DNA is TGCAGTGCTTCTCCCTCTCTAGCGGGGCGGTCCTACGAGCAGTACTTC. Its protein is CSASPSLAGRSYEQYF.